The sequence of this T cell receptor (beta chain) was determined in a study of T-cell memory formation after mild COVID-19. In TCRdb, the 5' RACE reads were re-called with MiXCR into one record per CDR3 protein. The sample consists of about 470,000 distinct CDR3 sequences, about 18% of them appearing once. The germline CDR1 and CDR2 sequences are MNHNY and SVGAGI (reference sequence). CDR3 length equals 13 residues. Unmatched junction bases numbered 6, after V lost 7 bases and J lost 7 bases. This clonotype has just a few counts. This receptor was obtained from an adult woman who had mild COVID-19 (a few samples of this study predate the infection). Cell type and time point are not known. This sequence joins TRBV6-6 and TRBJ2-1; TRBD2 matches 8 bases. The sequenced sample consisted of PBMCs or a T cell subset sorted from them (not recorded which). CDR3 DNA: TGTGCCAGCAAAATAGCGGGGCGAAATGAGCAGTTCTTC. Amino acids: CASKIAGRNEQFF.